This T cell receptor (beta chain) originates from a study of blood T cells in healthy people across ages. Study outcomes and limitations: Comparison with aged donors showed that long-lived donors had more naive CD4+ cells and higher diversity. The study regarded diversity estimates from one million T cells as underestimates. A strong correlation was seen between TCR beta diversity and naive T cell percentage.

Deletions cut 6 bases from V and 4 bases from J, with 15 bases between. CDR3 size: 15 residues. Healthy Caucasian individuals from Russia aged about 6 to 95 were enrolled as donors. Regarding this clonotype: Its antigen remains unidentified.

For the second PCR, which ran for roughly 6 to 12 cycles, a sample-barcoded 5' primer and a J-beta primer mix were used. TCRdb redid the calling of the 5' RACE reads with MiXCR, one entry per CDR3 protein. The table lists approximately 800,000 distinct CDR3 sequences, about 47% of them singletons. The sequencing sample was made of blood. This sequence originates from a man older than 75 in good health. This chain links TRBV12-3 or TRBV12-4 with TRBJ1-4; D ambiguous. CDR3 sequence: CASRRVRNYNEKLFF. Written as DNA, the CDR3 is TGTGCCAGCAGACGCGTCAGGAATTATAATGAAAAACTGTTTTTT.